The sequence of this TCR beta chain was determined in a study of blood T cell repertoires in COVID-19. Germline V gene sequence: CDR1 SGHVS, CDR2 FNYEAQ. This CDR3 contains 16 residues. V shed 4 bases and J 1 base; nucleotides not matched to a gene: 8. Data came from immunoSEQ multiplex PCR; TCRdb stores just in-frame clones and leaves some out. The sample includes 350,000 to 400,000 clones, approximately 91% of them seen just once. The chain links TRBV7-6 to TRBJ1-1; 8 nucleotides line up with TRBD1. Sequencing was done on a sample of PBMCs or T cells enriched from blood (not recorded which). The TCR comes from a woman in her forties who had been exposed to COVID-19. The CDR3 nucleotides read TGTGCCAGCAGCTCTCGGACAGGGCTTGGGAACACTGAAGCTTTCTTT. Its protein is CASSSRTGLGNTEAFF.